These 17 T cell receptor beta chains originate from one sample sequenced in a study of OX40 agonist ivuxolimab in advanced cancers. Clones were read by immunoSEQ multiplex PCR, and TCRdb kept only the in-frame ones, dropping some. The data contain 70,000 to 85,000 clones, around four fifths of them seen just once; the ten biggest clones take up 5.5% to 7%. Sequencing was performed on CD4+ or CD8+ T cells sorted from blood, taken in a trial of the OX40 agonist ivuxolimab. These receptors were taken from an adult with an advanced solid tumor such as melanoma, head and neck, liver or kidney cancer.

The chain uses TRBV5-4 and TRBJ1-6; no firm D call. The V and J ends lost 5 bases and 2 bases respectively, with 8 bases between them. This CDR3 spans 14 amino acids. Germline CDR1 is SGHNT and CDR2 is YYREEE (reference sequence). CDR3 amino acids: CASRPGTYNSPLHF. The CDR3 DNA reads as TGTGCCAGCAGACCCGGGACCTATAATTCACCCCTCCACTTT. The whole variable domain, filled in from reference TRBV5-4 and TRBJ1-6, reads ETGVTQSPTHLIKTRGQQVTLRCSSQSGHNTVSWYQQALGQGPQFIFQYYREEENGRGNFPPRFSGLQFPNYSSELNVNALELDDSALYLCASRPGTYNSPLHFGNGTRLTVT.

This sequence joins TRBV5-5 and TRBJ2-7; a possible D gene is TRBD1 (5 bases). The CDR3 runs 13 residues. Germline assignment: CDR1 SGHKS and CDR2 YYEKEE (reference sequence). The V gene lost 4 bases and the J gene lost 4 bases, with 12 bases spanning the gap. The chain's CDR3 is CASSQDSQYEQYF. Here the CDR3 DNA reads TGTGCCAGCAGCCAAGACAGCCAATACGAGCAGTACTTC.

This rearrangement joins TRBV7-2 to TRBJ1-2; D not certain. CDR1 SGHTA and CDR2 FQGNSA come from the germline V gene. Trimming left V 5 bases short and J 4 bases short, with 14 bases between. CDR3 length equals 14 residues. CDR3 bases: TGTGCCAGCAGCGTCCCAGGATTACTCTATGGCTACACCTTC. The encoded protein is CASSVPGLLYGYTF.

V and J are TRBV6-4 and TRBJ2-1; no reliable D call. The CDR3 is made up of 15 amino acids. Trimming pared 2 bases from V and 3 bases from J, leaving 11 bases between. Germline loops: CDR1 MRHNA, CDR2 SNTAGT. DNA of the CDR3: TGTGCCAGCAGTGACGAACAGACGATCTACAATGAGCAGTTCTTC. Translation gives CASSDEQTIYNEQFF.

The rearrangement uses TRBV7-8 and TRBJ1-5, with a possible D match to TRBD1 (6 bases). V was cut by 5 bases and J by 9 bases, with 23 bases left in between. The length of the CDR3 is 16 residues. From germline, CDR1 is SGHVS and CDR2 FQNEAQ. For the CDR3, the DNA is TGTGCCAGCAGCCCGACTCGCACAGGGTGGAACTGGCCCCAGCATTTT. This sequence encodes CASSPTRTGWNWPQHF.

V is TRBV10-1 and J is TRBJ2-1; D possibly corresponds to TRBD2 (5 bases). The germline V gene has CDR1 WNHNN and CDR2 SYGVQD (reference sequence). CDR3 length: 12 residues. V was cut by 0 bases and J by 10 bases, with 7 bases left in between. Written as DNA, the CDR3 is TGCGCCAGCAGTGAGTCGTCGGGGGAGCAGTTCTTC. Its protein product is CASSESSGEQFF.

The chain couples TRBV10-3 to TRBJ1-6, with TRBD1 identical over 7 bases. The CDR3 totals 13 residues. Trimming took 10 bases from V and 3 from J; bases not matched to a gene: 3. Germline CDR1 ENHRY, CDR2 SYGVKD. The DNA of the CDR3 is TGTGCCACCGGGACAGACTATAATTCACCCCTCCACTTT. Translating it yields CATGTDYNSPLHF.

The chain joins TRBV6-1 to TRBJ2-2; D may be TRBD1 (6 bases). This CDR3 comprises 17 residues. Germline V gives CDR1 MNHNS, CDR2 SASEGT. V was trimmed by 1 base and J by 1 base, leaving 13 bases between them. Here the CDR3 DNA reads TGTGCCAGCAGTGAAGTGAACGGGGACAAGAACACCGGGGAGCTGTTTTTT. Its translation: CASSEVNGDKNTGELFF.

The rearrangement joins TRBV11-2 to TRBJ1-6, with no clear D. With 5 bases removed from V and 9 bases from J, the gap between germline ends came to 11 bases. The V gene's germline CDR1 is SGHAT and CDR2 FQNNGV. CDR3 length: 13 amino acids. The CDR3 here is CASSPGVRSPLHF. CDR3 DNA sequence: TGTGCCAGCAGCCCAGGTGTTCGTTCACCCCTCCACTTT.

The chain is built from TRBV27 and TRBJ2-7; D is perhaps TRBD1 or TRBD2 (5 bases each). Per the germline V gene, CDR1 is MNHEY and CDR2 is SMNVEV (reference sequence). Trimming left V 4 bases short and J 3 bases short, with 10 bases between. The CDR3 loop spans 13 amino acids. CDR3 region: CASSSGPSYEQYF. CDR3 DNA sequence: TGTGCCAGCAGTTCGGGACCAAGCTACGAGCAGTACTTC.

CDR3 loop: CASSLDSNQPQHF. Written as DNA, the CDR3 is TGTGCCAGCAGTTTGGACAGCAATCAGCCCCAGCATTTT. V is TRBV6-5 and J is TRBJ1-5; D unresolved. V was cut by 4 bases and J by 1 base, with 5 bases left in between. Germline V gene sequence: CDR1 MNHEY, CDR2 SVGAGI. The CDR3 has 13 residues.

J is TRBJ1-1 and V is TRBV7-2; D gene ambiguous. CDR3 length: 15 amino acids. Trimming left V 3 bases short and J 4 bases short, with 15 bases between. From germline, CDR1 is SGHTA and CDR2 FQGNSA. In DNA form, the CDR3 reads TGTGCCAGCAGCTTGAGTGCGGGCCGGGGCACTGAAGCTTTCTTT. Translating it yields CASSLSAGRGTEAFF.

In this sample, this clone turned up once. The V gene is TRBV10-1, the J gene TRBJ1-2; D not certain. Germline V CDR1 and CDR2: WNHNN, SYGVQD (reference sequence). V gave up 8 bases and J gave up 2 bases, with 12 bases separating them. The CDR3 has 13 amino acids. The CDR3 loop reads CASALGKNYGYTF. CDR3 nucleotide sequence: TGCGCCAGCGCGTTAGGGAAAAACTATGGCTACACCTTC.

This sequence joins TRBV6-6 and TRBJ2-2; perhaps TRBD1 as D (6 bases). The V end was cut by 0 bases, the J end by 4 bases, with 12 bases between. Germline CDR1 reads MNHNY; CDR2 reads SVGAGI (reference sequence). The CDR3 covers 16 residues. CDR3 loop: CASSYSYRTVTGELFF. In DNA, the CDR3 is TGTGCCAGCAGTTACTCGTATAGGACAGTCACCGGGGAGCTGTTTTTT.

The chain combines TRBV29-1 with TRBJ2-1; unclear D gene. Looked up from germline, CDR1 is SQVTM and CDR2 is ANQGSEA. V was clipped by 6 bases and J by 9 bases, with 9 bases between them. The CDR3 totals 10 residues. The chain's CDR3 is CSVNTAEQFF. The CDR3 DNA is TGCAGCGTGAACACGGCTGAGCAGTTCTTC.

The CDR3 DNA reads TGTGCCAGCACCGAGAGGGTGAGCAATCAGCCCCAGCATTTT. It is translated as CASTERVSNQPQHF. The chain has TRBV5-6 and TRBJ1-5; D not resolved. The germline CDR1 and CDR2 sequences are SGHDT and YYEEEE. There are 14 residues in the CDR3. Deletions cut 6 bases from V and 1 base from J, with 11 bases between. Supplemented by reference TRBV5-6 and TRBJ1-5, the full variable domain reads DAGVTQSPTHLIKTRGQQVTLRCSPKSGHDTVSWYQQALGQGPQFIFQYYEEEERQRGNFPDRFSGHQFPNYSSELNVNALLLGDSALYLCASTERVSNQPQHFGDGTRLSIL.

The V call is TRBV18, the J call TRBJ2-5; the D is unclear. V was pared by 5 bases and J by 1 base, with 8 bases between. Germline CDR1 reads KGHSH; CDR2 reads LQKENI. The length of the CDR3 is 13 residues. The CDR3 spells CASSSNLQETQYF. The CDR3 DNA sequence: TGTGCCAGCTCATCAAACCTCCAAGAGACCCAGTACTTC.